The 29 T cell receptor beta chains listed next were all sequenced from one sample in a study of blood T cell repertoires in COVID-19 (dated by TCRdb to the early 2020s). Libraries were built with the immunoSEQ multiplex PCR assay. The clones in this table, taken by TCRdb from immuneACCESS, are in-frame only. Not every clone is retained; where verified, under half of the shortfall comes from an unresolved V gene, and the cause of the rest is unknown. The sample contains about 110,000 clones, about three quarters of them found a single time. Under 20% of the sample is held by the ten biggest clonotypes. Sequenced input: peripheral blood. The receptors were sampled from a woman aged 80 or over with active or convalescent COVID-19.

The CDR3 is CASSQASEQFF. In nucleotides, the CDR3 is TGTGCCAGCAGCCAAGCGTCTGAGCAGTTCTTC. V gene TRBV3-1 (or the pseudogene TRBV3-2) combines with J gene TRBJ2-1, with D uncertain. The CDR3 length is 11 residues. V was trimmed by 1 base and J by 9 bases, leaving 4 bases between them. CDR1 is LGHDT, CDR2 YNNKEL, per germline (reference sequence).

The gene calls are TRBV18 and TRBJ1-1, with 7 bases matching TRBD1. With V trimmed by 2 bases and J by 7 bases, 4 bases remained unmatched. Germline CDR1 is KGHSH and CDR2 is LQKENI. The CDR3 totals 13 residues. The CDR3: CASSPDRVIEAFF. DNA for the CDR3: TGTGCCAGCTCACCAGACAGGGTCATTGAAGCTTTCTTT.

CDR3 bases: TGTGCCAGCAGTCCCTACCTGGCACGGACATTCGGGGAGCAGTACTTC. This translates into CASSPYLARTFGEQYF. This chain joins TRBV6-2 or TRBV6-3 and TRBJ2-7; D may be TRBD1 (5 bases). This CDR3 contains 16 residues. From germline, CDR1 is MNHEY and CDR2 SVGEGT. Trimming stripped 5 bases from V and 7 bases from J, with 24 bases between.

The J gene is TRBJ2-1, the V gene TRBV28; 11 bases fit TRBD2. The V and J ends lost 0 bases and 3 bases, in that order; junction bases with no gene match: 10. Looked up from germline, CDR1 is MDHEN and CDR2 is SYDVKM. The CDR3 loop spans 19 amino acids. The CDR3 loop reads CASSLWASGRFGIYNEQFF. CDR3 nucleotides: TGTGCCAGCAGTTTATGGGCTAGCGGGAGGTTCGGGATCTACAATGAGCAGTTCTTC.

The chain recombines TRBV7-9 with TRBJ1-1; a weak D match, TRBD1 (6 bases). The CDR3 length is 17 residues. Germline V gene data show CDR1 as SEHNR and CDR2 as FQNEAQ (reference sequence). V was shortened by 3 bases and J by 1 base, with 18 bases between the two germline ends. CDR3 coding DNA: TGTGCCAGCAGCTTGGTCTGGACAGCCAGACCGAACACTGAAGCTTTCTTT. Amino acid sequence: CASSLVWTARPNTEAFF.

This chain joins TRBV6-6 and TRBJ1-1, with a tentative D call TRBD1 (5 bases). Germline V gene lookup returns CDR1 MNHNY and CDR2 SVGAGI (reference sequence). Trimming pared 5 bases from V and 4 bases from J, leaving 14 bases between. The CDR3 loop spans 14 amino acids. The CDR3, as DNA: TGTGCCAGCAGTGCCCTTGGAGGGGCCACTGAAGCTTTCTTT. It translates to CASSALGGATEAFF.

V usage is TRBV5-1 and J usage is TRBJ1-1, with D unresolved. Germline CDR1 SGHRS, CDR2 YFSETQ. V was clipped by 4 bases and J by 1 base, with 8 bases between them. The length of the CDR3 is 13 residues. DNA of the CDR3: TGCGCCAGCAGCCAACAGCCGAACACTGAAGCTTTCTTT. Its protein is CASSQQPNTEAFF.

This clone was observed once. V and J are TRBV7-2 and TRBJ1-6; 7 bases are a match to TRBD1. From germline, CDR1 is SGHTA and CDR2 FQGNSA. CDR3 length: 16 amino acids. V was clipped by 6 bases and J by 3 bases; unmatched bases: 8. The CDR3 here is CASRSGTVLYNSPLHF. The CDR3 DNA is TGTGCCAGCAGGTCCGGGACAGTACTCTATAATTCACCCCTCCACTTT.

V usage is TRBV5-6 and J usage is TRBJ1-3; D uncertain. Per germline, CDR1 SGHDT and CDR2 YYEEEE. V gave up 0 bases and J gave up 3 bases, with 7 bases separating them. The CDR3 totals 14 residues. The CDR3 spells CASSLAGYGNTIYF. CDR3 nucleotide sequence: TGTGCCAGCAGCTTGGCCGGGTATGGAAACACCATATATTTT.

The sample holds one count of this clone. The J gene is TRBJ2-6, the V gene TRBV19; tentative D call: TRBD1 (6 bases). Between the trimmed V and J ends, which lost 6 bases and 0 bases, there was a span of 15 bases. Germline loops: CDR1 LNHDA, CDR2 SQIVND (reference sequence). The CDR3 is 17 amino acids. The CDR3 nucleotides are TGTGCCAGTAGCCAAGGGACACTCAGCTCTGGGGCCAACGTCCTGACTTTC. It specifies CASSQGTLSSGANVLTF.

The V gene is TRBV6-2 or TRBV6-3, the J gene TRBJ2-2, with D possibly TRBD2 on 6 matching bases. From germline, CDR1 is MNHEY and CDR2 SVGEGT. The CDR3 length is 17 residues. Trimming cost V 0 bases and J 1 base, with 12 bases left between them. CDR3 loop: CASSYSWTIRNTGELFF. The DNA of the CDR3 is TGTGCCAGCAGTTACTCATGGACTATTAGGAACACCGGGGAGCTGTTTTTT.

The rearrangement uses TRBV5-8 and TRBJ1-2; weak D call: TRBD1 (5 bases). Germline V gene data show CDR1 as SGHTS and CDR2 as YDEGEE. V dropped 4 bases and J dropped 4 bases, with 17 bases sitting between them. CDR3 length: 15 amino acids. The CDR3 DNA sequence: TGTGCCAGCAGCCCCGAGGCCAGGGTCGTCTATGGCTACACCTTC. Residues: CASSPEARVVYGYTF.

Remarks on this clone: At one end, the junction sequence differs from germline, possibly due to a read error. J is TRBJ1-2 and V is TRBV4-2, with D perhaps matching TRBD1 (6 bases). Germline values: CDR1 LGHNA, CDR2 YNFKEQ. This CDR3 contains 14 residues. The CDR3: CASSQEGGVRVVSF. Written as DNA, the CDR3 is TGTGCCAGCAGCCAAGAAGGGGGAGTAAGAGTAGTGTCCTTC.

In DNA form, the CDR3 reads TGTGCCAGCAGTCTCGGGACTAGCGGGAGGGCCTTTCTCTACGAGCAGTACTTC. Protein: CASSLGTSGRAFLYEQYF. V usage is TRBV6-2 or TRBV6-3 and J usage is TRBJ2-7; 16 bases align to TRBD2. Germline lookup yields CDR1 MNHEY and CDR2 SVGEGT. V was clipped by 5 bases and J by 3 bases; unmatched bases: 10. The CDR3 runs to 18 residues.

This CDR3 reads CASSPPAGNTGELFF. The CDR3 DNA sequence: TGCGCCAGCAGCCCACCAGCGGGAAACACCGGGGAGCTGTTTTTT. V is TRBV5-1 and J is TRBJ2-2; 7 bases are shared with TRBD2. The CDR3 consists of 15 residues. V gave up 4 bases and J gave up 2 bases; unmatched junction bases: 5. Germline V gene lookup returns CDR1 SGHRS and CDR2 YFSETQ.

This chain connects TRBV30 to TRBJ2-1, with 9 bases identical to TRBD2. Germline V CDR1 and CDR2: GTSNPN, SVGIG (reference sequence). The CDR3 consists of 14 residues. V gave up 1 base and J gave up 3 bases; unmatched junction bases: 1. CDR3 in DNA: TGTGCCTGGAGTGGGACTAGCGTCTACAATGAGCAGTTCTTC. Protein sequence: CAWSGTSVYNEQFF. The whole variable domain, filled in from reference TRBV30 and TRBJ2-1, reads SQTIHQWPATLVQPVGSPLSLECTVEGTSNPNLYWYRQAAGRGLQLLFYSVGIGQISSEVPQNLSASRPQDRQFILSSKKLLLSDSGFYLCAWSGTSVYNEQFFGPGTRLTVL.

This clone has a handful of counts. This specimen includes other DNA sequences encoding the same CDR3. This chain joins TRBV5-1 and TRBJ2-7; 11 positions match TRBD1. From germline, CDR1 is SGHRS and CDR2 YFSETQ. V was pared by 4 bases and J by 4 bases, with 4 bases of the junction left unmatched. This CDR3 is 14 amino acids long. This chain's CDR3 is CASSRTGGSYEQYF. DNA of the CDR3: TGCGCCAGCAGCAGGACAGGGGGCTCATACGAGCAGTACTTC. Looking up the rest from reference TRBV5-1 and TRBJ2-7 gives the full variable domain: KAGVTQTPRYLIKTRGQQVTLSCSPISGHRSVSWYQQTPGQGLQFLFEYFSETQRNKGNFPGRFSGRQFSNSRSEMNVSTLELGDSALYLCASSRTGGSYEQYFGPGTRLTVT.

The chain is built from TRBV4-1 and TRBJ1-1; D ambiguous. The CDR3 sequence is 14 residues long. V was trimmed by 4 bases and J by 3 bases, leaving 12 bases between them. CDR1 MGHRA and CDR2 YSYEKL come from the germline V gene. Written as DNA, the CDR3 is TGCGCCAGCAGCCGCCCGGGATTCGACACTGAAGCTTTCTTT. Translated: CASSRPGFDTEAFF.

The chain joins TRBV24-1 to TRBJ1-2; D is possibly TRBD1 (5 bases). Trimming took off 3 bases at V and 8 bases at J, with 18 bases between the two ends. CDR3 size: 15 residues. Looked up from germline, CDR1 is KGHDR and CDR2 is SFDVKD. The DNA for the CDR3 is TGTGCCACCAGTGATCCCTCCCAGGGCCTGGGAGGCTACACCTTC. Its protein is CATSDPSQGLGGYTF.

The rearrangement joins TRBV7-9 to TRBJ2-3; 13 nucleotides agree with TRBD2. The length of the CDR3 is 17 residues. V trimming: 4 bases; J trimming: 7 bases; junction bases outside the gene matches: 11. Germline lookup yields CDR1 SEHNR and CDR2 FQNEAQ (reference sequence). CDR3 residues: CASSSVPLAGGPNTQYF. The DNA for the CDR3 is TGTGCCAGCAGCTCCGTACCACTAGCGGGAGGGCCTAATACGCAGTATTTT.

The V call is TRBV2, the J call TRBJ2-5; 10 bases match TRBD1. The CDR3 spans 14 residues. V was pared by 4 bases and J by 5 bases, with 4 bases of the junction left unmatched. CDR1 is SNHLY, CDR2 FYNNEI, per germline. CDR3 in DNA: TGTGCCAGCAGTGGACAGGGGGCTTGGGAGACCCAGTACTTC. Translation: CASSGQGAWETQYF. Combining the CDR3 with reference TRBV2 and TRBJ2-5 gives the whole variable domain EPEVTQTPSHQVTQMGQEVILRCVPISNHLYFYWYRQILGQKVEFLVSFYNNEISEKSEIFDDQFSVERPDGSNFTLKIRSTKLEDSAMYFCASSGQGAWETQYFGPGTRLLVL.

The chain combines TRBV18 with TRBJ1-5, with D unresolved. CDR3 length: 15 amino acids. Germline V gene sequence: CDR1 KGHSH, CDR2 LQKENI. V shed 3 bases and J shed 3 bases, with 12 bases lying between them. The CDR3 DNA sequence: TGTGCCAGCTCACCCAGAGGCCTGACCAATCAGCCCCAGCATTTT. Its protein is CASSPRGLTNQPQHF.

CDR3 sequence (DNA): TGTGCCAGCAGTTTCATATTAGTGGGGACAGGCGATGGCTACACCTTC. Its translation is CASSFILVGTGDGYTF. The chain couples TRBV28 to TRBJ1-2, with 8 bases aligning to TRBD1. Looked up from germline, CDR1 is MDHEN and CDR2 is SYDVKM. The length of the CDR3 is 16 residues. V trimming: 3 bases; J trimming: 6 bases; junction bases outside the gene matches: 12.

This sequence joins TRBV10-3 and TRBJ2-1; 7 bases fit TRBD2. Germline V CDR1 and CDR2: ENHRY, SYGVKD. The V and J ends lost 6 bases and 3 bases, in that order; junction bases with no gene match: 11. The CDR3 totals 16 residues. The CDR3 protein is CAISQMGEGLYNEQFF. CDR3 nucleotide sequence: TGTGCCATCAGCCAAATGGGGGAGGGCCTCTACAATGAGCAGTTCTTC.

The chain is built from TRBV19 and TRBJ1-2; TRBD1 might be the D (6 bases). The CDR3 totals 15 residues. Deletions cut 5 bases from V and 0 bases from J, with 13 bases between. Germline assignment: CDR1 LNHDA and CDR2 SQIVND (reference sequence). The CDR3 region is CASSAPGASNYGYTF. CDR3 DNA: TGTGCCAGTAGTGCTCCAGGGGCCTCTAACTATGGCTACACCTTC. The full variable domain, in which reference TRBV19 and TRBJ1-2 provide the parts outside the CDR3, is DGGITQSPKYLFRKEGQNVTLSCEQNLNHDAMYWYRQDPGQGLRLIYYSQIVNDFQKGDIAEGYSVSREKKESFPLTVTSAQKNPTAFYLCASSAPGASNYGYTFGSGTRLTVV.

The chain recombines TRBV18 with TRBJ2-7; D unresolved. Germline V gene data show CDR1 as KGHSH and CDR2 as LQKENI. There are 14 residues in the CDR3. V dropped 4 bases and J dropped 6 bases, with 16 bases sitting between them. In nucleotides, the CDR3 is TGTGCCAGCTCACTCGGTCCCACCAACTCCGAGCAGTACTTC. This gives the protein CASSLGPTNSEQYF.

This clone was found many times. V gene TRBV29-1 combines with J gene TRBJ1-3; the match to TRBD1 covers 7 bases. The CDR3 extends over 12 amino acids. The V gene end was trimmed by 4 bases and the J gene end by 4 bases; junction bases not matched to a gene: 1. Germline V lookup: CDR1 SQVTM, CDR2 ANQGSEA. The CDR3 coding sequence is TGCAGCGTTGGACAGGGAGGAAACACCATATATTTT. Translated, it gives CSVGQGGNTIYF.

The chain combines TRBV5-4 with TRBJ1-3; D not resolved. V lost 3 bases to trimming and J lost 2 bases, with 12 bases between them. CDR3 length: 15 amino acids. Germline V lookup: CDR1 SGHNT, CDR2 YYREEE (reference sequence). The chain's CDR3 is CASSSPGGTGNTIYF. The CDR3 coding sequence is TGTGCCAGCAGCTCCCCCGGCGGGACTGGAAACACCATATATTTT.

This clone turned up a few times. The chain carries TRBV30 and TRBJ1-5, with 8 bases lining up with TRBD1. The germline V gene encodes CDR1 GTSNPN and CDR2 SVGIG (reference sequence). The V gene end was trimmed by 2 bases and the J gene end by 7 bases; junction bases not matched to a gene: 7. CDR3 length: 14 residues. CDR3 in amino acids: CAWSLVQGEQPQHF. CDR3 coding DNA: TGTGCCTGGAGTCTGGTACAGGGGGAACAGCCCCAGCATTTT. The full variable domain, in which reference TRBV30 and TRBJ1-5 provide the parts outside the CDR3, is SQTIHQWPATLVQPVGSPLSLECTVEGTSNPNLYWYRQAAGRGLQLLFYSVGIGQISSEVPQNLSASRPQDRQFILSSKKLLLSDSGFYLCAWSLVQGEQPQHFGDGTRLSIL.